Here is one T cell receptor beta chain with its context. Those enrolled, adults aged 18 to 89 years, came from roughly 23 US areas. Assignment of participants to cohorts was predicated upon participant-reported clinical history. This record comes from a study of blood T cell repertoires in COVID-19. Some clones are missing from TCRdb's copy, which holds only in-frame ones; the method was immunoSEQ multiplex PCR. Of over 200,000 clones in the sample, less than 85% were seen once. J lost 5 bases, V lost 2 bases, and 1 base had no gene match. The CDR3 consists of 14 residues. CDR1 is SGHRS, CDR2 YFSETQ, per germline.

This receptor was obtained from a man aged 55 to 70 who had recovered from COVID-19. The chain links TRBV5-1 to TRBJ1-6; 7 bases align to TRBD1. Sequenced input: PBMCs or T cells enriched from blood (not recorded which). The CDR3: CASSFTGDNSPLHF. Written as DNA, the CDR3 is TGCGCCAGCAGCTTCACAGGGGATAATTCACCCCTCCACTTT. Combining the CDR3 with reference TRBV5-1 and TRBJ1-6 gives the whole variable domain KAGVTQTPRYLIKTRGQQVTLSCSPISGHRSVSWYQQTPGQGLQFLFEYFSETQRNKGNFPGRFSGRQFSNSRSEMNVSTLELGDSALYLCASSFTGDNSPLHFGNGTRLTVT.